These 21 T cell receptor beta chains originate from one sample sequenced in a study of cytomegalovirus exposure and HLA in healthy donors. PCR involved 60 Vbeta and 13 Jbeta primers. Assay: immunoSEQ multiplex PCR; the TCRdb copy retains only in-frame clones and omits some. The table has about 90,000 clones, around three quarters seen once; the top ten hold under 5.5%. The specimen sequenced was PBMCs. These receptors all come from a woman aged 40 to 49 in good health and CMV-seropositive.

The chain joins TRBV2 to TRBJ1-6; weak D call: TRBD1 (5 bases). Trimming took off 3 bases at V and 9 bases at J, with 12 bases between the two ends. The CDR3 consists of 14 residues. Germline CDR1 reads SNHLY; CDR2 reads FYNNEI. The CDR3 is CASSDPRVGSPLHF. The CDR3, as DNA: TGTGCCAGCAGTGATCCCAGGGTTGGTTCACCCCTCCACTTT.

The chain carries TRBV5-8 and TRBJ2-7; maybe TRBD2 (7 bases). Trimming shortened V by 5 bases and J by 9 bases, and 27 bases separated the two germline ends. Germline CDR1 is SGHTS and CDR2 is YDEGEE. The CDR3 runs to 16 residues. The CDR3 loop is CASRDGGRFSSVGQYF. The DNA for the CDR3 is TGTGCCAGCAGGGACGGGGGGCGCTTTTCCAGTGTAGGGCAGTACTTC. The entire variable domain, with the rest obtained from reference TRBV5-8 and TRBJ2-7, is as follows: EAGVTQSPTHLIKTRGQQATLRCSPISGHTSVYWYQQALGLGLQFLLWYDEGEERNRGNFPPRFSGRQFPNYSSELNVNALELEDSALYLCASRDGGRFSSVGQYFGPGTRLTVT.

The chain has TRBV7-8 and TRBJ2-5, with D hard to call. The germline V gene encodes CDR1 SGHVS and CDR2 FQNEAQ. V gave up 5 bases and J gave up 1 base, with 17 bases separating them. The CDR3 is made up of 16 amino acids. CDR3 nucleotide sequence: TGTGCCAGCAGCCTGCGGCCCGATAGATTCCAAGAGACCCAGTACTTC. It specifies CASSLRPDRFQETQYF.

The V call is TRBV4-2, the J call TRBJ2-1; TRBD1 aligns across 9 bases. The CDR3 totals 16 residues. Germline V gene lookup returns CDR1 LGHNA and CDR2 YNFKEQ. V shed 0 bases and J 4 bases; nucleotides not matched to a gene: 4. The CDR3 sequence is CASSQDLGTGYNEQFF. CDR3 DNA sequence: TGTGCCAGCAGCCAAGATTTGGGGACAGGGTACAATGAGCAGTTCTTC.

The chain employs TRBV4-3 and TRBJ2-2; D is unresolved. CDR3 length: 15 residues. Germline loops: CDR1 LGHNA, CDR2 YSLEER. Between the trimmed V and J ends, which lost 0 bases and 3 bases, there was a span of 8 bases. This CDR3 reads CASSQDPSDTGELFF. The CDR3 bases are TGCGCCAGCAGCCAAGATCCGAGCGACACCGGGGAGCTGTTTTTT.

The rearrangement uses TRBV5-1 and TRBJ1-2, with D perhaps TRBD1 (5 bases). This CDR3 contains 15 residues. The germline V and J ends were trimmed by 3 bases and 4 bases, with 16 bases remaining between them. The V gene's germline CDR1 is SGHRS and CDR2 YFSETQ. The CDR3 DNA is TGCGCCAGCAGCTCCGCAGGGTTACCCGGCTATGGCTACACCTTC. It encodes CASSSAGLPGYGYTF.

The chain uses TRBV18 and TRBJ2-2, with D possibly TRBD2 on 6 matching bases. The CDR3 totals 15 residues. Germline V gene sequence: CDR1 KGHSH, CDR2 LQKENI. V lost 3 bases and J 2 bases, leaving 10 bases between the germline ends. The CDR3 sequence: CASSPGTDNTGELFF. The CDR3 region has the DNA TGTGCCAGCTCACCCGGGACTGACAACACCGGGGAGCTGTTTTTT.

This chain uses TRBV5-1 with TRBJ2-2; 8 bases agree with TRBD2. Looked up from germline, CDR1 is SGHRS and CDR2 is YFSETQ. V trimming: 0 bases; J trimming: 1 base; junction bases outside the gene matches: 2. The CDR3 is made up of 16 amino acids. CDR3 sequence reads: CASSLGLAGNTGELFF. For the CDR3, the DNA is TGCGCCAGCAGCTTGGGCCTAGCGGGGAACACCGGGGAGCTGTTTTTT.

The chain couples TRBV27 to TRBJ2-7, with 8 nucleotides matching TRBD1. Unmatched junction bases numbered 14, after V lost 6 bases and J lost 4 bases. Germline loops: CDR1 MNHEY, CDR2 SMNVEV (reference sequence). The CDR3 extends over 16 amino acids. CDR3 residues: CASSLAFGRGLYEQYF. The CDR3 region has the DNA TGTGCCAGCAGCCTCGCTTTTGGCAGGGGGCTGTACGAGCAGTACTTC.

The rearrangement uses TRBV23-1 and TRBJ2-5; D ambiguous. TRBV23-1 is an ORF, with its function uncertain. V gave up 7 bases and J gave up 4 bases, with 13 bases separating them. The CDR3 is 13 residues long. In DNA form, the CDR3 reads TGCGCCAGCATATTGGCCAACAGAGAGACCCAGTACTTC. Amino acids: CASILANRETQYF.

A few counts support this clone. This chain links TRBV19 with TRBJ1-5, with a possible D match to TRBD1 (6 bases). Trimming cost V 6 bases and J 5 bases, with 20 bases left between them. CDR3 length: 16 amino acids. Germline loops: CDR1 LNHDA, CDR2 SQIVND (reference sequence). CDR3 sequence: CASRDYTGPPDQPQHF. CDR3 DNA sequence: TGTGCCAGTAGGGATTATACAGGGCCTCCGGATCAGCCCCAGCATTTT.

V usage is TRBV7-2 and J usage is TRBJ2-7; 7 bases map to TRBD2. The V gene's germline CDR1 is SGHTA and CDR2 FQGNSA. The CDR3 extends over 14 amino acids. V trimming: 5 bases; J trimming: 2 bases; junction bases outside the gene matches: 6. CDR3 amino acids: CASSLGLHTYEQYF. CDR3 DNA sequence: TGTGCCAGCAGCCTGGGACTACATACCTACGAGCAGTACTTC.

V is TRBV2 and J is TRBJ1-5, with 8 bases matching TRBD1. J gave up 4 bases and V 3 bases, and 5 bases lay outside the gene matches. This CDR3 contains 15 residues. Germline V gives CDR1 SNHLY, CDR2 FYNNEI. CDR3 region: CASSDSRGQNQPQHF. CDR3 in DNA: TGTGCCAGCAGTGATAGCAGGGGGCAAAATCAGCCCCAGCATTTT.

The CDR3 sequence: CASTPRFGGTDTQYF. The CDR3 nucleotides are TGTGCCAGTACCCCCCGTTTTGGCGGGACAGATACGCAGTATTTT. This chain uses TRBV19 with TRBJ2-3; D perhaps matches TRBD2 (5 bases). V lost 7 bases and J lost 3, with 17 bases in between. This CDR3 spans 15 amino acids. Germline lookup yields CDR1 LNHDA and CDR2 SQIVND (reference sequence).

This clone appeared once. V is TRBV29-1 and J is TRBJ2-4; TRBD1 aligns across 7 bases. The CDR3 totals 13 residues. The germline gives CDR1 SQVTM, CDR2 ANQGSEA. The trim removed 3 bases at V and 8 bases at J, leaving 7 bases unmatched. The CDR3 region is CSVEPQGEYIQYF. The CDR3 region has the DNA TGCAGCGTTGAGCCCCAGGGGGAGTACATTCAGTACTTC.

The V call is TRBV5-1, the J call TRBJ2-1, with a possible D match to TRBD2 (5 bases). V was shortened by 5 bases and J by 4 bases, with 19 bases between the two germline ends. The CDR3 has 16 residues. Germline V gives CDR1 SGHRS, CDR2 YFSETQ. The CDR3 region is CASRDGPSPQYNEQFF. As DNA, the CDR3 is TGCGCCAGCAGAGACGGACCTAGCCCTCAGTACAATGAGCAGTTCTTC.

The chain joins TRBV9 to TRBJ1-2; D perhaps matches TRBD1 (6 bases). Trimming removed 3 bases at V and 5 bases at J, with 23 bases between. The CDR3 is 17 amino acids. Per the germline V gene, CDR1 is SGDLS and CDR2 is YYNGEE. CDR3 coding DNA: TGTGCCAGCAGCGAGCCCTTAACAGGGTCGCTGAGGTATGGCTACACCTTC. Encoded protein: CASSEPLTGSLRYGYTF. Together with reference TRBV9 and TRBJ1-2, the CDR3 gives the full variable domain: DSGVTQTPKHLITATGQRVTLRCSPRSGDLSVYWYQQSLDQGLQFLIQYYNGEERAKGNILERFSAQQFPDLHSELNLSSLELGDSALYFCASSEPLTGSLRYGYTFGSGTRLTVV.

The chain uses TRBV9 and TRBJ2-2; 9 nucleotides line up with TRBD1. This CDR3 spans 14 amino acids. Trimming removed 0 bases from V and 6 bases from J; junction bases left unmatched: 0. Germline loops: CDR1 SGDLS, CDR2 YYNGEE. DNA for the CDR3: TGTGCCAGCAGCGTAGGACAGGGGGCCGGGGAGCTGTTTTTT. Translating gives CASSVGQGAGELFF.

The chain joins TRBV18 to TRBJ2-4; TRBD2 matches 16 bases. This CDR3 has 19 amino acids. V lost 0 bases, J lost 0 bases, and 2 bases stayed unmatched. Germline V gives CDR1 KGHSH, CDR2 LQKENI. This CDR3 is CASSPPGLAGGVAKNIQYF. The CDR3 DNA reads as TGTGCCAGCTCACCACCGGGACTAGCGGGAGGGGTAGCCAAAAACATTCAGTACTTC.

The rearrangement links TRBV5-1 to TRBJ2-2; 11 nucleotides line up with TRBD2. The trim removed 2 bases at V and 0 bases at J, leaving 0 bases unmatched. The CDR3 covers 16 residues. Germline loops: CDR1 SGHRS, CDR2 YFSETQ. CDR3 bases: TGCGCCAGCAGCTTTAGCGGGAGGGCGAACACCGGGGAGCTGTTTTTT. It specifies CASSFSGRANTGELFF.

The chain recombines TRBV10-3 with TRBJ1-1, with D possibly being TRBD1 (5 bases). Germline V gene data show CDR1 as ENHRY and CDR2 as SYGVKD. The CDR3 sequence is 12 residues long. V lost 5 bases, J lost 4 bases, and 8 bases lay in between. CDR3 protein: CAISIGGTEAFF. CDR3 coding DNA: TGTGCCATCAGTATCGGGGGCACTGAAGCTTTCTTT.